These 27 T cell receptor beta chains share one sample of origin, sequenced in a study of molecular identifiers for immune sequencing clone quantification. A single record per CDR3 protein comes from TCRdb applying MiXCR to the PCR reads. The repertoire consists of 9,500 to 15,000 distinct CDR3 sequences, with around 18% occurring once and the leading ten covering over 1.2%. Sequenced material: naive CD8+ T cells from blood, with Jurkat cell RNA spiked in. The subset was: FACS-sorted CD8+CD4-CCR7+CD45RA+ naive T cells. All receptors derive from a human donor in good health. Some libraries in this study had Jurkat cell RNA spiked in.

The rearrangement uses TRBV5-1 and TRBJ2-1; D might be TRBD2 (5 bases). This CDR3 comprises 13 residues. CDR1 and CDR2 (germline): SGHRS, YFSETQ. Trimming took off 2 bases at V and 8 bases at J, with 11 bases between the two ends. The CDR3 nucleotides are TGCGCCAGCAGCTTCGATCCGGGGTATGAGCAGTTCTTC. Amino acid sequence: CASSFDPGYEQFF.

This clonotype was recorded at least ten times. The V and J genes are TRBV4-1 and TRBJ1-1; D unclear. CDR1 and CDR2 (germline): MGHRA, YSYEKL. V lost 2 bases and J lost 0, with 7 bases in between. The CDR3 loop spans 14 amino acids. CDR3 region: CASSQRVMNTEAFF. CDR3 bases: TGCGCCAGCAGCCAACGAGTAATGAACACTGAAGCTTTCTTT.

A note on this clonotype: Given the absence of the conserved phenylalanine or tryptophan at the CDR3 end, a read error is likely. This chain connects TRBV29-1 to TRBJ1-2, with 7 bases fitting TRBD1. Germline CDR1 and CDR2: SQVTM and ANQGSEA. This CDR3 region has 12 residues. The ends lost 2 bases at V and 8 bases at J; junction bases unmatched: 5. The CDR3 is CSVETGTEGYTL. In DNA form, the CDR3 reads TGCAGCGTTGAAACTGGGACAGAAGGCTACACCCTC.

This clonotype appeared many times. The gene calls are TRBV27 and TRBJ2-4; D unclear. The CDR3 has 13 amino acids. The V end was cut by 8 bases, the J end by 1 base, with 9 bases between. CDR1 is MNHEY, CDR2 SMNVEV, per germline (reference sequence). The CDR3 nucleotides are TGTGCCAGCGCCTTAACCGCCAAAAACATTCAGTACTTC. It codes for CASALTAKNIQYF.

As regards this clonotype: This could be a read error, since a much larger clone is one nucleotide away. V usage is TRBV12-3 or TRBV12-4 and J usage is TRBJ1-2; no firm D call. CDR3 size: 13 residues. V shed 5 bases and J shed 8 bases, with 15 bases lying between them. This CDR3 reads CASSQRLNGGYTF. CDR3 sequence (DNA): TGTGCCAGCAGTCAACGACTAAATGGCGGCTACACCTTC.

In regard to this clonotype: The junction shows a germline mismatch at one end, possibly a read error. The chain employs TRBV27 and TRBJ2-7; TRBD1 might be the D (5 bases). This CDR3 is built from 14 residues. Germline assignment: CDR1 MNHEY and CDR2 SMNVEV (reference sequence). The CDR3 region is CAGSLNGASYEQYF. For the CDR3, the DNA is TGTGCCGGCAGTCTAAATGGGGCTAGCTACGAGCAGTACTTC.

This clonotype was seen ten or more times. The chain is built from TRBV4-1 and TRBJ2-1; D is unresolved. The germline V gene has CDR1 MGHRA and CDR2 YSYEKL. The CDR3 runs 13 residues. V was shortened by 1 base and J by 5 bases, with 6 bases between the two germline ends. The CDR3, as DNA: TGCGCCAGCAGCCAAGCAGGCAACAATGAGCAGTTCTTC. The encoded protein is CASSQAGNNEQFF.

In the case of this clonotype: A much larger clone differs from this one at a single base, so this may be a read error. This chain links TRBV25-1 with TRBJ2-5; D possibly corresponds to TRBD2 (5 bases). The germline V and J ends were trimmed by 4 bases and 5 bases, with 14 bases remaining between them. This CDR3 contains 14 residues. Germline V gives CDR1 MGHDK, CDR2 SYGVNS. The CDR3 loop is CASSGWTGGETQYF. For the CDR3, the DNA is TGTGCCAGCAGTGGATGGACTGGCGGCGAGACCCAGTACTTC.

This clonotype is labeled as medium-sized. This sequence joins TRBV7-9 and TRBJ2-3; D uncertain. In germline, CDR1 is SEHNR, CDR2 FQNEAQ (reference sequence). V lost 5 bases and J lost 4, with 16 bases in between. CDR3 size: 15 residues. DNA for the CDR3: TGTGCCAGCAGCCCCAAGCGCTCCAAAGCAGATACGCAGTATTTT. This translates into CASSPKRSKADTQYF.

The DNA of the CDR3 is TGTGCCACCAGTGATTTGGGGGGCACCAATCAGCCCCAGCATTTT. It specifies CATSDLGGTNQPQHF. The chain recombines TRBV24-1 with TRBJ1-5, with D possibly TRBD1 on 6 matching bases. This CDR3 region has 15 residues. CDR1 KGHDR and CDR2 SFDVKD come from the germline V gene. V shed 0 bases and J shed 3 bases, with 8 bases lying between them.

The sample holds many counts of this clonotype. This chain links TRBV12-3 or TRBV12-4 with TRBJ2-3; no firm D call. Between the trimmed V and J ends, which lost 2 bases and 0 bases, there was a span of 9 bases. The CDR3 totals 15 residues. CDR3 in amino acids: CASSLLGVSTDTQYF. The CDR3 nucleotides read TGTGCCAGCAGTTTACTCGGAGTGAGCACAGATACGCAGTATTTT.

This clonotype was observed many times. The V gene is TRBV7-9, the J gene TRBJ1-1, with 9 positions matching TRBD1. This CDR3 contains 15 residues. The ends lost 5 bases at V and 2 bases at J; junction bases unmatched: 6. Per germline, CDR1 SEHNR and CDR2 FQNEAQ (reference sequence). The CDR3 DNA sequence: TGTGCCAGCAGCGGGGGACAGGGTTCTAACACTGAAGCTTTCTTT. It yields the protein CASSGGQGSNTEAFF.

This clonotype came up many times. CDR3 residues: CASSLGYTQYF. The CDR3 DNA reads as TGTGCCAGCAGTTTAGGTTATACGCAGTATTTT. The chain has TRBV27 and TRBJ2-3, with no clear D. This CDR3 contains 11 residues. Germline values: CDR1 MNHEY, CDR2 SMNVEV (reference sequence). V was pared by 2 bases and J by 7 bases, with 4 bases between.

This clonotype has ten or more counts. The chain has TRBV7-9 and TRBJ1-1, with TRBD1 matching 7 bases. Germline-derived CDR1 and CDR2 are SEHNR and FQNEAQ (reference sequence). The CDR3 totals 14 residues. Trimming cost V 4 bases and J 8 bases; bases outside gene matches: 10. The CDR3 spells CASSSTGDQGEAFF. DNA of the CDR3: TGTGCCAGCAGCTCAACAGGGGACCAGGGGGAAGCTTTCTTT.

Turning to this clonotype: This may come from a read error, since a much larger clone is one base off. This rearrangement joins TRBV9 to TRBJ1-3; D gene ambiguous. The CDR3 runs 13 residues. Trimming pared 3 bases from V and 0 bases from J, leaving 4 bases between. Germline assignment: CDR1 SGDLS and CDR2 YYNGEE. Here the CDR3 DNA reads TGTGCCAGCAGCGGGTACTCTGGAAACACCATATATTTT. The encoded protein is CASSGYSGNTIYF.

This clonotype was detected ten times or more. One end of the junction varies from germline; a read error may be responsible. This chain links TRBV14 with TRBJ1-6; possibly TRBD1 for D (5 bases). The CDR3 is 13 amino acids. CDR1 and CDR2 (germline): SGHDN, FVKESK. This chain's CDR3 is CASSEDRYSPLHF. DNA of the CDR3: TGTGCCAGCAGCGAAGACAGATACTCACCCCTCCACTTT.

For this clonotype: This could be a read error, since a much larger clone is one nucleotide away. This rearrangement joins TRBV7-9 to TRBJ2-2, with 7 bases fitting TRBD2. Germline loops: CDR1 SEHNR, CDR2 FQNEAQ (reference sequence). The CDR3 runs to 12 residues. V trimming: 5 bases; J trimming: 13 bases; junction bases outside the gene matches: 7. CDR3 in DNA: TGTGCCAGCAGCCAAGGTTTAGCGGGGCTGTTTTTT. This encodes CASSQGLAGLFF.

CDR3 sequence reads: CASKTGAGHQPQHF. The CDR3 region has the DNA TGTGCCAGTAAAACCGGGGCAGGGCATCAGCCCCAGCATTTT. The chain has TRBV27 and TRBJ1-5; possible D gene TRBD1, 5 bases. Germline V lookup: CDR1 MNHEY, CDR2 SMNVEV (reference sequence). This CDR3 contains 14 residues. The V end lost 9 bases, the J end lost 5 bases, and 17 bases lay between the germline ends.

This clonotype was counted at least ten times. This sequence joins TRBV5-5 and TRBJ2-1; TRBD2 agrees at 8 bases. Germline V gives CDR1 SGHKS, CDR2 YYEKEE (reference sequence). V lost 7 bases, J lost 8 bases, and 8 bases stayed unmatched. This CDR3 is built from 13 residues. The CDR3 bases are TGTGCCAGCGTCGGGACTAGGATCGATGAGCAGTTCTTC. The encoded protein is CASVGTRIDEQFF.

The V and J genes are TRBV7-2 and TRBJ2-7; TRBD2 matches 8 bases. This CDR3 contains 14 residues. Losses at the gene ends were 6 bases for V and 2 bases for J; bases not matched to a gene: 6. Looked up from germline, CDR1 is SGHTA and CDR2 is FQGNSA. The CDR3 loop is CASSTSGMTYEQYF. CDR3 in DNA: TGTGCCAGCAGTACTAGCGGTATGACCTACGAGCAGTACTTC. Together with reference TRBV7-2 and TRBJ2-7, the CDR3 gives the full variable domain: GAGVSQSPSNKVTEKGKDVELRCDPISGHTALYWYRQSLGQGLEFLIYFQGNSAPDKSGLPSDRFSAERTGGSVSTLTIQRTQQEDSAVYLCASSTSGMTYEQYFGPGTRLTVT.

This clonotype was seen a handful of times. This chain uses TRBV7-2 with TRBJ2-1, with TRBD2 matching 10 bases. This CDR3 region has 15 residues. V trimming: 5 bases; J trimming: 9 bases; junction bases outside the gene matches: 10. Per germline, CDR1 SGHTA and CDR2 FQGNSA. CDR3 nucleotides: TGTGCCAGCAGCACCCTAGCGGGAGTTCTAAGTGAGCAGTTCTTC. Translating gives CASSTLAGVLSEQFF.

In its sample, this clonotype was seen many times. The chain carries TRBV5-8 and TRBJ2-1; 14 bases are shared with TRBD2. Unmatched junction bases numbered 15, after V lost 0 bases and J lost 4 bases. Germline assignment: CDR1 SGHTS and CDR2 YDEGEE. This CDR3 has 21 amino acids. Written as DNA, the CDR3 is TGTGCCAGCAGCTTGGTACCTCCGGGACTAGCGGGAGTGACCGGGTACAATGAGCAGTTCTTC. The encoded protein is CASSLVPPGLAGVTGYNEQFF.

This clonotype is judged medium-sized (0.01 to 0.1%). This sequence joins TRBV3-1 and TRBJ1-5; tentative D call: TRBD1 (5 bases). The CDR3 sequence is 15 residues long. V lost 2 bases to trimming and J lost 5 bases, with 13 bases between them. From germline, CDR1 is LGHDT and CDR2 YNNKEL (reference sequence). CDR3 residues: CASSQRPGPHQPQHF. The CDR3 nucleotides are TGTGCCAGCAGCCAACGACCGGGACCTCATCAGCCCCAGCATTTT.

This clonotype appeared many times. The chain uses TRBV27 and TRBJ2-2; D call uncertain. This CDR3 is 13 amino acids long. Germline CDR1 MNHEY, CDR2 SMNVEV (reference sequence). With 2 bases removed from V and 1 base from J, the gap between germline ends came to 2 bases. The CDR3 here is CASSLGNTGELFF. Written as DNA, the CDR3 is TGTGCCAGCAGTTTAGGGAACACCGGGGAGCTGTTTTTT.

This clonotype is medium-sized in the sample. The V gene is TRBV7-9, the J gene TRBJ2-6; D might be TRBD1 (5 bases). Germline-derived CDR1 and CDR2 are SEHNR and FQNEAQ (reference sequence). This CDR3 is built from 17 residues. The germline V and J ends were trimmed by 5 bases and 0 bases, with 14 bases remaining between them. CDR3 region: CASSRLDSPSGANVLTF. In DNA form, the CDR3 reads TGTGCCAGCAGCCGGCTCGACAGCCCCTCTGGGGCCAACGTCCTGACTTTC.

Details on this clonotype: This may arise from a read error, as a much more abundant clone is one base away. The chain combines TRBV27 with TRBJ1-6; no firm D call. Trimming removed 5 bases at V and 5 bases at J, with 19 bases between. Looked up from germline, CDR1 is MNHEY and CDR2 is SMNVEV (reference sequence). This CDR3 contains 17 residues. The CDR3 DNA reads TGTGCCAGCAGTACATTCATTGGGCAGACCCATAATTCACCCCTCCACTTT. This translates into CASSTFIGQTHNSPLHF.

This clonotype was counted ten times or more. The CDR3 coding sequence is TGTGCCAGCAGCAAAAAGAATAGTGAACAGGGACAAGAGACCCAGTACTTC. Translation gives CASSKKNSEQGQETQYF. The chain has TRBV21-1 and TRBJ2-5; the D call of TRBD1 is as the table states it, not checked on the DNA. TRBV21-1 is a pseudogene. The CDR3 contains 17 residues.